A selection of T cell receptor beta chains follows, all from one sample in a study of blood T cell repertoires in COVID-19. Here immunoSEQ multiplex PCR was the method, and the copy in TCRdb shows in-frame clones only, minus some. The sample holds under 500,000 clones, 70% to 90% seen once. Material: PBMCs or T cells enriched from blood (not recorded which). These receptors were taken from a woman in her late teens or twenties with acute COVID-19. The CDR3 runs from the conserved cysteine through the conserved F or W. A D gene is named only where the DNA matches it firmly. A clone size is listed for some rows: how often the clone was seen (once, few, many), or a class if it is expanded.

D,J,V,size,DNA,CDR3
-,TRBJ1-3,TRBV2,-,TGTGCCAGCAGAGACAAATCAGGGATGGAAAACACCATATATTTT,CASRDKSGMENTIYF
-,TRBJ1-6,TRBV11-2,-,TGTGCCAGCAGCCAAAACAGGGCGGTAGGGGGTTCACCCCTCCACTTT,CASSQNRAVGGSPLHF
-,TRBJ1-5,TRBV21-1,once,TGTGCCAGCAGCGCCCGGGACAGGAATCAGCCCCAGCATTTT,CASSARDRNQPQHF
TRBD1,TRBJ2-5,TRBV28,once,TGTGCCAGCAGTCTACAGGGGGTTGAGGAGACCCAGTACTTC,CASSLQGVEETQYF
-,TRBJ2-1,TRBV28,few,TGTGCCAGCATGACTAGCTCCTACAATGAGCAGTTCTTC,CASMTSSYNEQFF
TRBD2,TRBJ2-7,TRBV5-6,-,TGTGCCAGCAGCCCGAGGACTAGCGGTGCCTACGAGCAGTACTTC,CASSPRTSGAYEQYF
TRBD1,TRBJ1-2,TRBV6-5,-,TGTGCCAGCAGGGTCCTCCAGGGGGCAGGCTATGGCTACACCTTC,CASRVLQGAGYGYTF
-,TRBJ1-2,TRBV6-2/TRBV6-3,-,TGTGCCAGCAGTTACGGGGGCTACGGACACTATGGCTACACCTTC,CASSYGGYGHYGYTF
-,TRBJ1-5,TRBV15,-,TGTGCCACCAGCAGCACGGCCTGGACAGATAGCAATCAGCCCCAGCATTTT,CATSSTAWTDSNQPQHF
-,TRBJ1-3,TRBV6-5,-,TGTGCCAGCTTGGGCAGAGCAGCCTCTGGAAACACCATATATTTT,CASLGRAASGNTIYF
-,TRBJ1-5,TRBV28,-,TGTGCCAGCAGTGAAAGGGGCAACGATCAGCCCCAGCATTTT,CASSERGNDQPQHF
-,TRBJ2-5,TRBV7-9,-,TGTGCCAGCAGCTTAGACCCCCTCGGGGCCCAGTACTTC,CASSLDPLGAQYF
-,TRBJ2-7,TRBV27,-,TGTGCCAGCAGTTCAGTTACAAGAATCTTCCACGAGCAGTACTTC,CASSSVTRIFHEQYF
-,TRBJ2-3,TRBV9,once,TGTGCCAGCAGCCCAGTTCTAGATACGCAGTATTTT,CASSPVLDTQYF
-,TRBJ1-5,TRBV19,-,TGTGCCAGTAGTCTCGACAGGACAAATCAGCCCCAGCATTTT,CASSLDRTNQPQHF
TRBD2,TRBJ2-7,TRBV28,-,TGTGCCAGCAGCCGACCGACTAGCGGGAGGACCTTAAGCGCCTACGAGCAGTACTTC,CASSRPTSGRTLSAYEQYF
-,TRBJ2-5,TRBV13,once,TGTGCCAGCAGCCCAAAACTAGCCGGGTACCAAGAGACCCAGTACTTC,CASSPKLAGYQETQYF
-,TRBJ1-1,TRBV10-1,-,TGCGCCAGCAGTGATTTCCAGGCTGGCACTGAAGCTTTCTTT,CASSDFQAGTEAFF
TRBD2,TRBJ2-5,TRBV9,-,TGTGCCAGCAGCGGCGGACTAGCGGGGGGGCCGAGGCAAGAGACCCAGTACTTC,CASSGGLAGGPRQETQYF
TRBD2,TRBJ2-1,TRBV10-3,-,TGTGCCATCAGTGCCGGGACTAGCCCCTACAATGAGCAGTTCTTC,CAISAGTSPYNEQFF
-,TRBJ2-5,TRBV7-2,-,TGTGCCAGCAGCTTAATGGGGGAGGCACAGACCCAGTACTTC,CASSLMGEAQTQYF
-,TRBJ2-6,TRBV6-5,-,TGTGCCAGCAGTTACTCTCCCGGTTTTGGGGCCAACGTCCTGACTTTC,CASSYSPGFGANVLTF
-,TRBJ2-3,TRBV11-2,-,TGTGCCAGCAGCTTAGGCGTAGATACGCAGTATTTT,CASSLGVDTQYF
-,TRBJ1-5,TRBV30,once,TGTGCCTGGAGTGTTAATAGCAATCAGCCCCAGCATTTT,CAWSVNSNQPQHF
-,TRBJ1-3,TRBV5-1,few,TGCGCCAGCAGCTTCAGGGAATCTGGAAACACCATATATTTT,CASSFRESGNTIYF
-,TRBJ1-1,TRBV6-5,-,TGTGCCAGCAGGGCACCAAACACTGAAGCTTTCTTT,CASRAPNTEAFF
-,TRBJ1-3,TRBV7-2,few,TGTGCCAGCAGCTTGTATCGGGAGACCATATATTTT,CASSLYRETIYF
-,TRBJ1-4,TRBV27,once,TGTGCCAGCAGTAATAGGAACAGCGAAAAACTGTTTTTT,CASSNRNSEKLFF
TRBD1,TRBJ1-2,TRBV12-3/TRBV12-4,-,TGTGCCAGCAGTTTGGGACAGGGCTGGGGCTACACCTTC,CASSLGQGWGYTF
-,TRBJ1-2,TRBV2,few,TGTGCCAGCAGTGTTACAGACCGCTACACCTTC,CASSVTDRYTF
TRBD2,TRBJ2-3,TRBV11-2,once,TGTGCCAGCAGCTTAAAACTAGCGGGCCCCTGGAAGAGCACAGATACGCAGTATTTT,CASSLKLAGPWKSTDTQYF
-,TRBJ1-1,TRBV7-2,-,TGTGCCAGCAGCTTAGGGAGGGAAGCTGAAGCTTTCTTT,CASSLGREAEAFF
-,TRBJ1-1,TRBV7-9,-,TGTGCCAGCAGCCGAAGCCACAGGGACACTGAAGCTTTCTTT,CASSRSHRDTEAFF
-,TRBJ1-5,TRBV30,-,TGTGCCTGGAATCGGGGGGCTGGTCAGCCCCAGCATTTT,CAWNRGAGQPQHF
TRBD1,TRBJ1-2,TRBV5-4,-,TGTGCCAGCAGCCGCTCTCCGGGACAGGGGGCGCACGGCTACACCTTC,CASSRSPGQGAHGYTF
TRBD2,TRBJ2-3,TRBV7-7,-,TGTGCCAGCAGCTCCGGGACTAGCGTTGCAGATACGCAGTATTTT,CASSSGTSVADTQYF
TRBD2,TRBJ2-7,TRBV7-2,-,TGTGCCAGCCGGAATAGCGGGGGGCGAGGCTCCTACGAGCAGTACTTC,CASRNSGGRGSYEQYF
TRBD2,TRBJ2-3,TRBV18,-,TGTGCCAGCTCACTATACGATCGGACTAGCGGGCGGAAGGATACGCAGTATTTT,CASSLYDRTSGRKDTQYF
TRBD1,TRBJ1-4,TRBV12-5,-,TGTGCTAGTGGAAATCCGACAGGGGCTAATGAAAAACTGTTTTTT,CASGNPTGANEKLFF
-,TRBJ2-7,TRBV19,-,TGTGCCAGTAACCCGACAGGAACCTCCTACGAGCAGTACTTC,CASNPTGTSYEQYF
-,TRBJ1-2,TRBV10-3,-,TGTGCCATCAGTGCATCGGGGGGCGATGGCTACACCTTC,CAISASGGDGYTF
-,TRBJ2-5,TRBV6-5,-,TGTGCCAGCAGTTTAGACCAAGAGACCCAGTACTTC,CASSLDQETQYF
-,TRBJ2-7,TRBV6-1,once,TGTGCCAGCAGTGAAAGGGGCAGGCATACCTACGAGCAGTACTTC,CASSERGRHTYEQYF
TRBD1,TRBJ1-5,TRBV7-9,-,TGTGCCAGCAGCTTAAGTTCAGGACAGGGAAGTCAGCCCCAGCATTTT,CASSLSSGQGSQPQHF
-,TRBJ2-3,TRBV7-2,-,TGTGCCAGCAGCCCCGTTGGGCCTCCAGATACGCAGTATTTT,CASSPVGPPDTQYF
TRBD1,TRBJ2-1,TRBV5-1,-,TGCGCCAGCAGCTTCCTCCGGGACAGCTACAATGAGCAGTTCTTC,CASSFLRDSYNEQFF
TRBD1,TRBJ2-5,TRBV5-6,-,TGTGCCAGCAGCTTCACAGGGGTGGGAGAGACCCAGTACTTC,CASSFTGVGETQYF
TRBD1,TRBJ2-6,TRBV4-3,-,TGCGCCAGCAGCCAGGGGGACAGGGCTGGGGCCAACGTCCTGACTTTC,CASSQGDRAGANVLTF
TRBD1,TRBJ1-1,TRBV9,-,TGTGCCAGCAGCGCAGTACAGGGGCGCGGTGAAGCTTTCTTT,CASSAVQGRGEAFF
TRBD1,TRBJ1-1,TRBV10-3,-,TGTGCCATCAGCCACAAACCAACCTCGGACAGGGGCTCTAGGGACACTGAAGCTTTCTTT,CAISHKPTSDRGSRDTEAFF
-,TRBJ2-7,TRBV6-2/TRBV6-3,-,TGTGCCAGCAGTGTCGATACACGCCGGGGGATACACTACGAGCAGTACTTC,CASSVDTRRGIHYEQYF
TRBD2,TRBJ2-2,TRBV6-1,-,TGTGCCAGCAGTGAAGCACTAGCGGGGGGGCCGATCGGGGAGCTGTTTTTT,CASSEALAGGPIGELFF
-,TRBJ2-7,TRBV21-1,-,TGTGCCAGCAAGGGACAGGGGGGATCAGAGCAGTACTTC,CASKGQGGSEQYF
-,TRBJ1-6,TRBV28,-,TGTGCCAGCAGTTCCCAGGGTATGGGTAATTCACCCCTCCACTTT,CASSSQGMGNSPLHF
-,TRBJ2-5,TRBV6-5,few,TGTGCCAGCATGGCGAACAGTAGGACTCAGTACTTC,CASMANSRTQYF